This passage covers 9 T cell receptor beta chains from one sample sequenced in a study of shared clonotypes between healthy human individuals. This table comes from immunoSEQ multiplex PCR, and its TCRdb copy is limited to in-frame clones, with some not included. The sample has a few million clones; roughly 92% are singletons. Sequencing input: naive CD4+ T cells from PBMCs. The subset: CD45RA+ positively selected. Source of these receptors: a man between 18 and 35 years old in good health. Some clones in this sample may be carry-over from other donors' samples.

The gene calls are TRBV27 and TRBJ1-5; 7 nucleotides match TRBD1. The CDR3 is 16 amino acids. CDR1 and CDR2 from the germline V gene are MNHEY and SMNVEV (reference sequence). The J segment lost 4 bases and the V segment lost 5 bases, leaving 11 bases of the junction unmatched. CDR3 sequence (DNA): TGTGCCAGCAGTCCTGGGGACAGCCTCAGGAATCAGCCCCAGCATTTT. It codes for CASSPGDSLRNQPQHF.

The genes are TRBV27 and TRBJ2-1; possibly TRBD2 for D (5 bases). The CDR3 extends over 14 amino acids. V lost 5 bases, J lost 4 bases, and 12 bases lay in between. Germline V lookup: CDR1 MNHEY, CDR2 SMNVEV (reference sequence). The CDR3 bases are TGTGCCAGCAGTGACTACCGGGGTTACAATGAGCAGTTCTTC. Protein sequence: CASSDYRGYNEQFF.

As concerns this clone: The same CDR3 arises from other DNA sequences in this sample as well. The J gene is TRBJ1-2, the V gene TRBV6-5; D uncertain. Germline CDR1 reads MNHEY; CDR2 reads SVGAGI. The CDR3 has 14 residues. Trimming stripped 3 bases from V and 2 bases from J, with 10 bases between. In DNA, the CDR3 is TGTGCCAGCAGTTATCGTCGGGAGAACTATGGCTACACCTTC. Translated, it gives CASSYRRENYGYTF.

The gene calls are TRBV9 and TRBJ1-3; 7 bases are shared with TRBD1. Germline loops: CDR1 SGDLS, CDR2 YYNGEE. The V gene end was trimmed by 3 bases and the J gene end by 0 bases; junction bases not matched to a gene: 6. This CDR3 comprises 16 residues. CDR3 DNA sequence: TGTGCCAGCAGCGCCTCAGGGGGATCCTCTGGAAACACCATATATTTT. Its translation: CASSASGGSSGNTIYF.

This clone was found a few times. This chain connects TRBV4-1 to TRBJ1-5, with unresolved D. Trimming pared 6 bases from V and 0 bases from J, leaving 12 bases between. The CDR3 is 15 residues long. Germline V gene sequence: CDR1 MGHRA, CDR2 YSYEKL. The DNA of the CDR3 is TGCGCCAGCAGTCTATGGGCCGGTAGCAATCAGCCCCAGCATTTT. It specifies CASSLWAGSNQPQHF.

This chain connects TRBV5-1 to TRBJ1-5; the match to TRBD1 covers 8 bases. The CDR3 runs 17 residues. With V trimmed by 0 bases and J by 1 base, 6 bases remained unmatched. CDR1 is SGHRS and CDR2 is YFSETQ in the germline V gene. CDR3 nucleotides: TGCGCCAGCAGCTTGGGGGTAAACAGGGGGAGCAATCAGCCCCAGCATTTT. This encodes CASSLGVNRGSNQPQHF.

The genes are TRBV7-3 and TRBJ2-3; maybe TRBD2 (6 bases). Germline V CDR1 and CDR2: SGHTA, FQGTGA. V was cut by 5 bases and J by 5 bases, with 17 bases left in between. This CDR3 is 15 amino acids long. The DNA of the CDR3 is TGTGCCAGCAGCCCTACGAGGGGTAGCGGAGATACGCAGTATTTT. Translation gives CASSPTRGSGDTQYF.

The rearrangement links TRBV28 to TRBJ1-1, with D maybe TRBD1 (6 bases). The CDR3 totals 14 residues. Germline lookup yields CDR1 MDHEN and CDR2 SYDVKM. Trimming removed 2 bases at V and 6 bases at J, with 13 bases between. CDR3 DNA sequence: TGTGCCAGCAGTTTAACTCAGGGGAGGTCTGAAGCTTTCTTT. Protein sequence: CASSLTQGRSEAFF.

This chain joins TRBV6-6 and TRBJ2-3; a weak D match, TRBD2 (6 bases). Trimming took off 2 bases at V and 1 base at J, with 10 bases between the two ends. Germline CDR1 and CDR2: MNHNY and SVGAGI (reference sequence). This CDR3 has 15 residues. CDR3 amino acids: CASSYPGTRTDTQYF. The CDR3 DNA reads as TGTGCCAGCAGTTACCCTGGGACTCGCACAGATACGCAGTATTTT.